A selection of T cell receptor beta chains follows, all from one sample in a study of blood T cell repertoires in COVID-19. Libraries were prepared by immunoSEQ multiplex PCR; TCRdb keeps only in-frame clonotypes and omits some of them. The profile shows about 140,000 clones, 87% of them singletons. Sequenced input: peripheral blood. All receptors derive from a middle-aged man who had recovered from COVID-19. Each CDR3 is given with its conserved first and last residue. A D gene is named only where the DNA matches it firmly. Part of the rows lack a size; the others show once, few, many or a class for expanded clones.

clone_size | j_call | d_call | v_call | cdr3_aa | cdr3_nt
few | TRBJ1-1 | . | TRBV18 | CASSPSGQMTNTEAFF | TGTGCCAGCTCACCATCGGGACAAATGACTAACACTGAAGCTTTCTTT
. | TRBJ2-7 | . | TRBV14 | CASSQGHPGGSYEQYF | TGTGCCAGCAGCCAAGGGCATCCAGGGGGGTCCTACGAGCAGTACTTC
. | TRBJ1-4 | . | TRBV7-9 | CASSLKFERMEEKLFF | TGTGCCAGCAGCTTAAAATTTGAACGAATGGAGGAAAAACTGTTTTTT
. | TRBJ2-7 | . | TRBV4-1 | CASSSREIVTSEQYF | TGCGCCAGCAGCTCAAGAGAAATTGTTACTTCCGAGCAGTACTTC
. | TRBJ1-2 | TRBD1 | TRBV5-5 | CASSPGQGASYYGYTF | TGTGCCAGCAGCCCCGGACAGGGGGCGTCTTACTATGGCTACACCTTC
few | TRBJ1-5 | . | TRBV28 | CASSLGGRNQPQHF | TGTGCCAGCAGCCTAGGAGGGAGAAATCAGCCCCAGCATTTT
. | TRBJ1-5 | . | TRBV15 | CATGDKRRSNQPQHF | TGTGCCACCGGGGACAAACGCCGTTCCAATCAGCCCCAGCATTTT
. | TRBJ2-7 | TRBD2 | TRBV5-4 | CASSLAERGPLYEQYF | TGTGCCAGCAGCTTGGCCGAGCGGGGGCCCCTCTACGAGCAGTACTTC
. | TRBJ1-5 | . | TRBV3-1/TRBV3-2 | CASSQDEPVEGNQPQHF | TGTGCCAGCAGCCAAGATGAGCCAGTCGAGGGCAATCAGCCCCAGCATTTT
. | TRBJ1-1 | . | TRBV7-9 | CASSFQGMDTEAFF | TGTGCCAGCAGCTTTCAGGGGATGGACACTGAAGCTTTCTTT
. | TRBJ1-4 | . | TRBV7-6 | CASSLEADNEKLFF | TGTGCCAGCAGCTTAGAGGCGGATAATGAAAAACTGTTTTTT
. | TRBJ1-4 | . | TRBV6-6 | CASARGSTNEKLFF | TGTGCCAGTGCCCGGGGTTCGACTAATGAAAAACTGTTTTTT
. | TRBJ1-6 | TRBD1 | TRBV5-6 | CASSRQGISNSPLHF | TGTGCCAGCAGCCGACAGGGGATTTCCAATTCACCCCTCCACTTT
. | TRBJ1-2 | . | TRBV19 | CASSITQGGYGYTF | TGTGCCAGTAGTATAACCCAGGGAGGTTATGGCTACACCTTC
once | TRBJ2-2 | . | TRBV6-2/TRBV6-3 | CASSMTVTNTGELFF | TGTGCCAGCAGTATGACAGTTACGAACACCGGGGAGCTGTTTTTT
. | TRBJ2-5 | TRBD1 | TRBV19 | CASSTRTGYQETQYF | TGTGCCAGTAGTACGAGGACAGGGTACCAAGAGACCCAGTACTTC
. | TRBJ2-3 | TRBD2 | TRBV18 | CASAREGDTQYF | TGTGCCAGCGCCAGGGAGGGAGATACGCAGTATTTT
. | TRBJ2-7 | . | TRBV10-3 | CAISRSDIVGYEQYF | TGTGCCATCAGTCGATCGGACATTGTTGGCTACGAGCAGTACTTC
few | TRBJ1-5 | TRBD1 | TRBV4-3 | CASSQGQGAQPQHF | TGCGCCAGCAGCCAAGGACAGGGTGCTCAGCCCCAGCATTTT
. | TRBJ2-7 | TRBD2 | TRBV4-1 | CASSQGLDNEQYF | TGCGCCAGCAGCCAGGGACTAGATAACGAGCAGTACTTC
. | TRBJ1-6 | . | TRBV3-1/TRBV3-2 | CASSQNGQIGSPLHF | TGTGCCAGCAGCCAAAACGGACAGATCGGTTCACCCCTCCACTTT
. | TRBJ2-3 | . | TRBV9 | CASSVALTRNTDTQYF | TGTGCCAGCAGCGTAGCTCTAACTAGAAACACAGATACGCAGTATTTT
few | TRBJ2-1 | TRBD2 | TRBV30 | CAWSEGLAGYNEQFF | TGTGCCTGGAGTGAAGGTCTAGCGGGCTACAATGAGCAGTTCTTC
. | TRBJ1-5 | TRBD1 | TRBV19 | CASRDRGLGQPQHF | TGTGCCAGTAGGGACAGGGGGCTAGGGCAGCCCCAGCATTTT
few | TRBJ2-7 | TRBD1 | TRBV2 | CASSDPRDRDTHEQYF | TGTGCCAGCAGTGATCCCCGGGACAGGGATACTCACGAGCAGTACTTC
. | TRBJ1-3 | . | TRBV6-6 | CASSYAGEYGNTIYF | TGTGCCAGCAGTTACGCAGGGGAGTATGGAAACACCATATATTTT
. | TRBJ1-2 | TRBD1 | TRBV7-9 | CASSMGQVLNYGYTF | TGTGCCAGCAGCATGGGACAGGTCCTAAACTATGGCTACACCTTC
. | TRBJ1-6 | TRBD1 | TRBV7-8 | CASSSSQGANSPLHF | TGTGCCAGCAGCTCTTCACAGGGGGCAAATTCACCCCTCCACTTT
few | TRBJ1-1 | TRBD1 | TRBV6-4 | CASSTGKQGNTEAFF | TGTGCCAGCAGTACCGGGAAACAGGGGAATACTGAAGCTTTCTTT
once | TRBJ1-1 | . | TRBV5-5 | CASSFQNPGSREAFF | TGTGCCAGCAGCTTTCAGAACCCAGGGTCGCGTGAAGCTTTCTTT
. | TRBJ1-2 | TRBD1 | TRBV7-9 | CASSLLGGGGGYTF | TGTGCCAGCAGCTTATTAGGAGGGGGCGGTGGCTACACCTTC
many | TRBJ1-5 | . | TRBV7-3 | CASSLKSGGGSNQPQHF | TGTGCCAGCAGCTTAAAATCTGGGGGCGGCAGCAATCAGCCCCAGCATTTT
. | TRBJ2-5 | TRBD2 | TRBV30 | CACSVSSGGSRETQYF | TGTGCCTGTAGCGTCTCTAGCGGGGGGTCTCGGGAGACCCAGTACTTC
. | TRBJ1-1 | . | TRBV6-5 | CASSLDGANTEAFF | TGTGCCAGCAGCCTCGACGGAGCGAACACTGAAGCTTTCTTT
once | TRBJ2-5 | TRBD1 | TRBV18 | CASSAGGLGETQYF | TGTGCCAGCTCAGCAGGGGGCTTGGGAGAGACCCAGTACTTC
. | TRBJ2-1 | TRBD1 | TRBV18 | CASSLGDSRDEQFF | TGTGCCAGCTCACTTGGGGACAGCAGGGATGAGCAGTTCTTC
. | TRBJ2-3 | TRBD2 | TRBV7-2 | CASSPMGTSGGLSTDTQYF | TGTGCCAGCAGCCCAATGGGGACTAGCGGGGGTTTGAGCACAGATACGCAGTATTTT
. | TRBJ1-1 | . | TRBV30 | CAWAFERNTEAFF | TGTGCCTGGGCCTTTGAGAGGAACACTGAAGCTTTCTTT
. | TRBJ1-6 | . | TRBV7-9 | CASSPSGLNSPLHF | TGTGCCAGCAGCCCCTCGGGGTTGAATTCACCCCTCCACTTT
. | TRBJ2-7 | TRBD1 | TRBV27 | CASSPAGTGVLEQYF | TGTGCCAGCAGCCCCGCCGGGACAGGGGTCCTCGAGCAGTACTTC
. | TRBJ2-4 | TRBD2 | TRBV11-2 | CASSQTSGGLAKNIQYF | TGTGCCAGCAGCCAAACTAGCGGGGGCCTAGCCAAAAACATTCAGTACTTC
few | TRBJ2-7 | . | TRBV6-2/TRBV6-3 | CASSYGTFTYEQYF | TGTGCCAGCAGTTACGGGACATTTACCTACGAGCAGTACTTC
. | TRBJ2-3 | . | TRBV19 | CASSGRTASTDTQYF | TGTGCCAGTAGCGGCCGGACAGCCAGCACAGATACGCAGTATTTT
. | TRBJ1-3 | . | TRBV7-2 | CASSLQAGSSSGNTIYF | TGTGCCAGCAGCTTACAGGCTGGCAGCTCTTCTGGAAACACCATATATTTT
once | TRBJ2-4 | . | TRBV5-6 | CASSAGQELNIQYF | TGTGCCAGCAGCGCGGGGCAGGAACTAAACATTCAGTACTTC
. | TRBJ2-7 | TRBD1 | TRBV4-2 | CASSRDWTGGLYEQYF | TGTGCCAGCAGCCGGGACTGGACAGGGGGGCTCTACGAGCAGTACTTC
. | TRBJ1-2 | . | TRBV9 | CASSAGFGGLYYGYTF | TGTGCCAGCAGCGCAGGGTTTGGTGGCTTGTACTATGGCTACACCTTC
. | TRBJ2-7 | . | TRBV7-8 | CASSRDGQWAYGQYF | TGTGCCAGCAGCCGAGATGGACAGTGGGCTTACGGGCAGTACTTC
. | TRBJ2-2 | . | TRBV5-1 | CASSLGGHNTGELFF | TGCGCCAGCAGCTTGGGGGGACACAACACCGGGGAGCTGTTTTTT
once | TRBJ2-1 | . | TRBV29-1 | CSVGSRTVYNEQFF | TGCAGCGTGGGTAGCAGGACAGTATACAATGAGCAGTTCTTC
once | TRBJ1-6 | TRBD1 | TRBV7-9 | CASSPGQGASNSPLHF | TGTGCCAGCAGCCCGGGACAGGGGGCGTCTAATTCACCCCTCCACTTT
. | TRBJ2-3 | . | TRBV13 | CASSSPSTDTQYF | TGTGCCAGCAGCTCTCCCAGCACAGATACGCAGTATTTT
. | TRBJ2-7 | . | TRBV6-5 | CASSYRQGTHEQYF | TGTGCCAGCAGCTACAGGCAGGGTACGCACGAGCAGTACTTC
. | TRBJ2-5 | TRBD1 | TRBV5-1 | CASSLEGQIETQYF | TGCGCCAGCAGCTTGGAGGGACAGATAGAGACCCAGTACTTC